This T cell receptor (beta chain) was documented in a study of shared clonotypes between healthy human individuals. Study findings and constraints: Generation probability values for non-shared clonotypes were lower than those for clonotypes shared by all four donors. Genetic and exposure-history diversity was limited by the few donors.

To note about this clone: Its antigen is unidentified.

TCRdb's table, derived via immunoSEQ multiplex PCR, lists solely in-frame clones and lacks some. The data hold roughly 1,500,000 clones, with just under 99% observed a single time. The donors were all Caucasian adults (living in Nashville, Tennessee). The specimen sequenced was naive CD4+ T cells sorted from blood. Subset here: CD45RA+ positively selected. The source is a man aged 30 to 45 in good health.

The CDR3 is CASSLGDTIIDTQYF. CDR3 nucleotides: TGTGCCAGCAGCTTGGGGGACACCATAATAGATACGCAGTATTTT. This chain joins TRBV5-4 and TRBJ2-3; D is perhaps TRBD1 (6 bases). Trimming removed 0 bases at V and 5 bases at J, with 13 bases between. This CDR3 has 15 amino acids. Germline V gene data show CDR1 as SGHNT and CDR2 as YYREEE (reference sequence).